This T cell receptor (beta chain) was retrieved from a study of CD8 T cells in Susac syndrome. It was with random hexamers that 0.5 to 1 ug RNA was reverse transcribed. One entry per CDR3 protein, called by TCRdb with MiXCR from the immunoSEQ multiplex PCR reads. This sample carries around 80,000 distinct CDR3 sequences, 93% of them seen once, and the ten largest clones take more than 0.4%. The clonotype was recovered from a human donor with Susac syndrome. The sample taken for sequencing was CD8+ T cells from PBMCs.

The CDR3 region is CASSLRTNEKLFF. Written as DNA, the CDR3 is TGTGCCAGCAGTCTTAGAACTAATGAAAAACTGTTTTTT. This chain uses TRBV12-3 or TRBV12-4 with TRBJ1-4, with D hard to call. Deletions cut 5 bases from V and 1 base from J, with 5 bases between. The CDR3 is 13 residues long.